This TCR beta chain emerged from a study of cytomegalovirus exposure and HLA in healthy donors. PCR amplification relied on 60 Vbeta primers (plus 13 Jbeta primers). Assay used: immunoSEQ multiplex PCR; TCRdb lists only in-frame clones, some missing. The data hold hundreds of thousands of clones, with approximately 80% observed a single time. Regarding this clone: Its antigen is as yet unknown.

General study findings and limits: A cluster of highly shared sequence variants was likely a sequencing artifact.

The V end was cut by 4 bases, the J end by 0 bases, with 17 bases between. The CDR3 runs to 16 residues. Germline V gene data show CDR1 as SGHRS and CDR2 as YFSETQ. This chain uses TRBV5-1 with TRBJ2-7; the D gene is possibly TRBD1 (6 bases). This receptor was taken from a woman in her thirties or forties in good health and CMV-seronegative. The sample consisted of PBMCs. CDR3 region: CASSPSVGQSSYEQYF. The CDR3 DNA reads TGCGCCAGCAGCCCCTCAGTGGGACAAAGCTCCTACGAGCAGTACTTC. The variable domain in full, with the rest retrieved from reference TRBV5-1 and TRBJ2-7, is KAGVTQTPRYLIKTRGQQVTLSCSPISGHRSVSWYQQTPGQGLQFLFEYFSETQRNKGNFPGRFSGRQFSNSRSEMNVSTLELGDSALYLCASSPSVGQSSYEQYFGPGTRLTVT.